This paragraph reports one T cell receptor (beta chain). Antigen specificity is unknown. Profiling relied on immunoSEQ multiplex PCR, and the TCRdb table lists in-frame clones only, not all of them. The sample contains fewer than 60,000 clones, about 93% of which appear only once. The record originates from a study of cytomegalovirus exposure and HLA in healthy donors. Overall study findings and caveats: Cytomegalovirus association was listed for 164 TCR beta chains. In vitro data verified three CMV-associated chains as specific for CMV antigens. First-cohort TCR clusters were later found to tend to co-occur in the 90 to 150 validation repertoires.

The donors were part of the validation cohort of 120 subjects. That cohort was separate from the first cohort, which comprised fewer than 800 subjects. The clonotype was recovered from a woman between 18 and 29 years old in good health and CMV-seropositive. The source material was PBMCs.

The CDR3: CASSLDPSGRGEQYF. The DNA of the CDR3 is TGTGCCAGCAGCTTAGATCCCAGTGGCCGGGGCGAGCAGTACTTC. V gene TRBV11-2 combines with J gene TRBJ2-7, with a possible D match to TRBD2 (5 bases). The CDR3 is 15 amino acids. V dropped 0 bases and J dropped 6 bases, with 15 bases sitting between them. Germline values: CDR1 SGHAT, CDR2 FQNNGV.